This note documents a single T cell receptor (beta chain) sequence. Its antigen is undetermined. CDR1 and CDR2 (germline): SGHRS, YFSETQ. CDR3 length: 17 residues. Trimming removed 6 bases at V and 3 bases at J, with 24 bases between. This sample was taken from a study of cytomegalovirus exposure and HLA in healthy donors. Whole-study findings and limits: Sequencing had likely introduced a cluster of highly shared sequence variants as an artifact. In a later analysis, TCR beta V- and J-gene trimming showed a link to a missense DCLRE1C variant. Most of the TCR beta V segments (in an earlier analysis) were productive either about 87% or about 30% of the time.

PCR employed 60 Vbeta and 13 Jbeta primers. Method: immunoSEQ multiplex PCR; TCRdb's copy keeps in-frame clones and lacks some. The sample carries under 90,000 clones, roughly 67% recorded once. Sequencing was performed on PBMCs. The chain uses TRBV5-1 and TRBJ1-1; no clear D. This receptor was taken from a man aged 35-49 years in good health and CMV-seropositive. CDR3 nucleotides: TGCGCCAGCACAATAACCGGGTCTCTCGGGGAGGACACTGAAGCTTTCTTT. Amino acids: CASTITGSLGEDTEAFF.